The clone carrying this TCR beta chain was counted only a few times. CDR1 is LGHNA and CDR2 is YNFKEQ in the germline V gene. V dropped 0 bases and J dropped 0 bases, with 6 bases sitting between them. CDR3 length: 15 amino acids. Following extraction, RNA underwent reverse transcription to cDNA, which served as the sequencing template. The assay was immunoSEQ multiplex PCR, and TCRdb's table has in-frame clones only and misses some. The profile covers 50,000 to 65,000 clones, with roughly 46% appearing a single time and just over 20% taken by the ten largest. The data belong to a study of CD8+ T cells in alopecia areata. Background on the study: Treated individuals took tofacitinib by mouth, 5 to 10 mg twice daily. Treated patients received severity scores based on the percentage of scalp area affected.

Specified treatment: oral pan-JAK inhibitor, 5-10 mg twice daily. The chain couples TRBV4-2 to TRBJ1-5; D uncertain. Source: CD8+ T cells sorted from blood, taken between weeks 36 and 40, from a patient treated with tofacitinib. This TCR was sampled from a human donor with alopecia areata. This CDR3 is CASSQEENSNQPQHF. CDR3 DNA sequence: TGTGCCAGCAGCCAAGAAGAGAATAGCAATCAGCCCCAGCATTTT.